Presented here are 9 T cell receptor beta chains from one specimen sequenced in a study of identical twins. TCRdb reprocessed the 5' RACE reads via MiXCR and lists one record per CDR3 protein. Of more than 1.5 million distinct CDR3 sequences listed, around 33% are singletons. Sequencing was carried out using cord blood. These receptors all stem from a newborn girl in good health.

The V gene is TRBV28, the J gene TRBJ2-1; D may be TRBD1 or TRBD2 (5 bases each). The CDR3 runs 16 residues. The germline CDR1 and CDR2 sequences are MDHEN and SYDVKM. Deletions cut 5 bases from V and 1 base from J, with 15 bases between. CDR3 nucleotides: TGTGCCAGCAGTAGGTACGGGGACCCTTCCTACAATGAGCAGTTCTTC. It translates to CASSRYGDPSYNEQFF.

The genes are TRBV6-2 or TRBV6-3 and TRBJ2-7, with no clear D. Trimming took off 4 bases at V and 7 bases at J, with 11 bases between the two ends. Germline V lookup: CDR1 MNHEY, CDR2 SVGEGT. This CDR3 is built from 12 residues. Here the CDR3 DNA reads TGTGCCAGCAGTTTCACCCTTACTGAGCAGTACTTC. Amino acids: CASSFTLTEQYF.

This clonotype occurred a few times. The chain uses TRBV12-3 or TRBV12-4 and TRBJ2-5; 7 nucleotides agree with TRBD1. This CDR3 is 14 amino acids long. V gave up 2 bases and J gave up 4 bases; unmatched junction bases: 4. In DNA, the CDR3 is TGTGCCAGCAGTTTATTAAACAGGGGAGAGACCCAGTACTTC. This codes for CASSLLNRGETQYF.

This clonotype was picked up a small number of times. V is TRBV5-5 and J is TRBJ1-1; D unresolved. V lost 2 bases, J lost 7 bases, and 24 bases lay in between. Germline V gives CDR1 SGHKS, CDR2 YYEKEE (reference sequence). This CDR3 spans 17 amino acids. The CDR3 loop is CASSLSSHTLAGLEAFF. The CDR3 DNA is TGTGCCAGCAGCTTAAGCTCTCACACCCTAGCTGGGCTTGAAGCTTTCTTT.

This chain joins TRBV24-1 and TRBJ2-5; the D gene could be TRBD1 or TRBD2 (5 bases each). V was clipped by 3 bases and J by 5 bases, with 12 bases between them. CDR3 size: 14 residues. The V gene's germline CDR1 is KGHDR and CDR2 SFDVKD. The CDR3, as DNA: TGTGCCACCAGTGATATCCCGGGACCGGAGACCCAGTACTTC. Amino acids: CATSDIPGPETQYF.

In its sample, this clonotype was seen many times. This rearrangement joins TRBV6-2 or TRBV6-3 to TRBJ2-6; D not resolved. This CDR3 has 14 residues. Trimming shortened V by 2 bases and J by 2 bases, and 4 bases separated the two germline ends. Germline V CDR1 and CDR2: MNHEY, SVGEGT. The DNA for the CDR3 is TGTGCCAGCAGTTACAGGGCTGGGGCCAACGTCCTGACTTTC. It specifies CASSYRAGANVLTF.

V and J are TRBV5-1 and TRBJ1-1, with D perhaps matching TRBD1 (6 bases). The V end lost 4 bases, the J end lost 7 bases, and 14 bases lay between the germline ends. The germline V gene has CDR1 SGHRS and CDR2 YFSETQ. The CDR3 covers 13 residues. DNA of the CDR3: TGCGCCAGCAGCATGGACAGACCCTATGAAGCTTTCTTT. This gives the protein CASSMDRPYEAFF.

This chain's CDR3 is CASSQDWRADTQYF. For the CDR3, the DNA is TGCGCCAGCAGCCAGGACTGGCGGGCAGATACGCAGTATTTT. The J gene is TRBJ2-3, the V gene TRBV5-1; a possible D gene is TRBD2 (5 bases). The CDR3 sequence is 14 residues long. Trimming removed 4 bases from V and 4 bases from J, with 13 bases in between. Germline loops: CDR1 SGHRS, CDR2 YFSETQ. Supplemented by reference TRBV5-1 and TRBJ2-3, the full variable domain reads KAGVTQTPRYLIKTRGQQVTLSCSPISGHRSVSWYQQTPGQGLQFLFEYFSETQRNKGNFPGRFSGRQFSNSRSEMNVSTLELGDSALYLCASSQDWRADTQYFGPGTRLTVL.

The chain is built from TRBV2 and TRBJ1-2; maybe TRBD1 (5 bases). CDR3 size: 14 residues. Germline V gene lookup returns CDR1 SNHLY and CDR2 FYNNEI. Trimming shortened V by 0 bases and J by 5 bases, and 10 bases separated the two germline ends. CDR3 loop: CASSEAGVSYGYTF. CDR3 coding DNA: TGTGCCAGCAGTGAAGCGGGGGTTTCATATGGCTACACCTTC.